Listed below are T cell receptor beta chains from one sample, sequenced in a study of T-cell reconstitution after alpha-beta-depleted transplantation in children. MiXCR, applied by TCRdb to the PCR reads, yields one record per CDR3 protein. Of hundreds of thousands of distinct CDR3 sequences detected, 10% to 15% appear once; the ten largest clones hold around 0.79%. Sample: PBMCs, taken before TCRalphabeta/CD19-depleted stem cell transplant. Receptor source: a girl aged 2 to 9 with congenital amegakaryocytic thrombocytopenia, due to receive a stem cell transplant. The conserved cysteine and the conserved F or W are not part of the CDR3 here.

TRBV4-1,ASSQVRQGYGYT
TRBV5-6,ASSLPGGRPYNEQF
TRBV21-1,ASSNHSRLYNSPLH
TRBV3-1,ASRHTDRDTEAF
TRBV28,ASSFAEKPYYEQY
TRBV14,ASSQFGFIGGAEGETQY
TRBV5-1,ASSKGLETQY
TRBV5-1,ASSLGGVNTEAF
TRBV5-5,ASTKPGVGNTIY
TRBV5-1,ASSPATGGYQETQY
TRBV5-6,ASSRGQKEETQY
TRBV5-1,ASSQRLAGAWNEQF